This T cell receptor beta chain derives from a study of OX40 agonist ivuxolimab in advanced cancers. Remarks on this clone: Its antigen is undetermined.

Germline loops: CDR1 LNHDA, CDR2 SQIVND (reference sequence). CDR3 size: 13 residues. V lost 3 bases, J lost 3 bases, and 8 bases lay in between. Study conclusions and caveats: With doses of 0.1 to 3.0 mg/kg, CD4+ and CD8+ blood T cells had undergone clonal expansion by week 6.

TCRdb keeps only in-frame clones here, not all; method: immunoSEQ multiplex PCR. The repertoire consists of several thousand clones, with 75% to 90% occurring once and the leading ten covering about 2.1%. This TCR was recovered from an adult with an advanced solid tumor such as melanoma, head and neck, liver or kidney cancer. V is TRBV19 and J is TRBJ1-2; no clear D. This sample comprised CD4+ or CD8+ T cells sorted from blood, obtained in a trial of the OX40 agonist ivuxolimab. The DNA for the CDR3 is TGTGCCAGTAGTATTTACGGTGACTATGGCTACACCTTC. Translation: CASSIYGDYGYTF.